Below are 21 T cell receptor beta chains sequenced from a single sample in a study of TIL therapy for anti-PD-1-resistant metastatic lung cancer. This was the immunoSEQ v3 assay. Profiling relied on immunoSEQ multiplex PCR, and the TCRdb table lists in-frame clones only, not all of them. The data hold approximately 45,000 clones, with 70% to 85% observed a single time. Time point indicated: pre-treatment sample, taken before nivolumab and TIL therapy. Sequences were derived from blood, sampled at baseline. The receptors originated from a man between 70 and 80 years old with non-small cell lung cancer.

The V gene is TRBV28, the J gene TRBJ1-3, with D perhaps TRBD1 (6 bases). CDR1 is MDHEN and CDR2 is SYDVKM in the germline V gene. This CDR3 has 15 amino acids. Between the trimmed V and J ends, which lost 5 bases and 1 base, there was a span of 12 bases. The CDR3 here is CASSAIQGSGNTIYF. The CDR3 DNA reads TGTGCCAGCAGTGCCATACAGGGATCTGGAAACACCATATATTTT.

The chain carries TRBV19 and TRBJ1-1; D uncertain. Germline values: CDR1 LNHDA, CDR2 SQIVND (reference sequence). CDR3 length equals 15 residues. The ends were cut back, 1 base at V and 2 bases at J, with 11 bases in the middle. CDR3 loop: CASSIGGNTNTEAFF. The CDR3, as DNA: TGTGCCAGTAGTATAGGAGGGAATACAAACACTGAAGCTTTCTTT.

The chain combines TRBV6-5 with TRBJ2-4; 8 nucleotides agree with TRBD1. This CDR3 region has 15 residues. Trimming at V came to 5 bases and at J to 2 bases, leaving 5 bases not matched to a gene. The germline V gene encodes CDR1 MNHEY and CDR2 SVGAGI. CDR3 residues: CASSQGQESKNIQYF. The CDR3 nucleotides read TGTGCCAGCAGTCAGGGACAGGAGTCCAAAAACATTCAGTACTTC.

The gene calls are TRBV27 and TRBJ2-5; D is perhaps TRBD1 (5 bases). The germline gives CDR1 MNHEY, CDR2 SMNVEV (reference sequence). There are 12 residues in the CDR3. The germline V and J ends were trimmed by 8 bases and 4 bases, with 11 bases remaining between them. The CDR3 coding sequence is TGTGCCAGCGGGGAAGGGGCAGAGACCCAGTACTTC. This codes for CASGEGAETQYF.

For the CDR3, the DNA is TGTGCCAGCAGCTATTCAGACAGTGGAGCTACCTATGGCTACACCTTC. This translates into CASSYSDSGATYGYTF. The chain couples TRBV7-8 to TRBJ1-2, with D possibly matching TRBD1 (5 bases). Germline V gene data show CDR1 as SGHVS and CDR2 as FQNEAQ. This CDR3 spans 16 amino acids. Trimming removed 4 bases from V and 4 bases from J, with 19 bases in between.

The chain links TRBV25-1 to TRBJ2-1; tentatively, D is TRBD2 (6 bases). The CDR3 loop spans 15 amino acids. CDR1 is MGHDK and CDR2 is SYGVNS in the germline V gene. Trimming pared 5 bases from V and 4 bases from J, leaving 15 bases between. The CDR3 is CASSSPLAIYNEQFF. The CDR3 DNA follows: TGTGCCAGCAGTTCCCCCCTAGCGATTTACAATGAGCAGTTCTTC.

The table lists this clone with a count of one. The chain joins TRBV5-6 to TRBJ2-7; D is undetermined. The germline V gene encodes CDR1 SGHDT and CDR2 YYEEEE. CDR3 length equals 14 residues. Between the trimmed V and J ends, which lost 0 bases and 3 bases, there was a span of 10 bases. The CDR3 loop is CASSLALGYYEQYF. CDR3 DNA sequence: TGTGCCAGCAGCTTGGCCTTGGGGTACTACGAGCAGTACTTC.

The rearrangement uses TRBV21-1 and TRBJ1-5; the DNA was not used to check the table's D call, TRBD1. TRBV21-1 is noted as a pseudogene. CDR3 length: 19 residues. The CDR3 loop is CASSKGQGRPIDSNQPQHF. The CDR3 coding sequence is TGTGCCAGCAGCAAAGGACAGGGCCGACCCATTGATAGCAATCAGCCCCAGCATTTT.

The chain employs TRBV28 and TRBJ1-2; 8 positions agree with TRBD1. Trimming cost V 5 bases and J 4 bases; bases outside gene matches: 0. There are 12 residues in the CDR3. CDR1 and CDR2 from the germline V gene are MDHEN and SYDVKM. The CDR3: CASSQGAYGYTF. The CDR3 nucleotides read TGTGCCAGCAGTCAGGGGGCCTATGGCTACACCTTC.

This clone was seen just once. V gene TRBV4-3 combines with J gene TRBJ2-5; TRBD2 agrees at 11 bases. This CDR3 has 16 amino acids. The germline CDR1 and CDR2 sequences are LGHNA and YSLEER. V lost 6 bases to trimming and J lost 1 base; unmatched junction nucleotides: 7. The CDR3 loop is CASSPGLAGPQETQYF. The DNA of the CDR3 is TGCGCCAGCAGTCCTGGACTAGCGGGCCCCCAAGAGACCCAGTACTTC.

V gene TRBV25-1 combines with J gene TRBJ2-6; D remains ambiguous. The CDR3 runs to 17 residues. The germline gives CDR1 MGHDK, CDR2 SYGVNS. V was clipped by 0 bases and J by 2 bases, with 11 bases between them. The CDR3 sequence: CASSEYMKETGANVLTF. CDR3 nucleotides: TGTGCCAGCAGTGAATATATGAAGGAAACTGGGGCCAACGTCCTGACTTTC.

The chain joins TRBV16 to TRBJ2-7; no clear D gene. CDR1 is KGHSY and CDR2 is FQNENV in the germline V gene. V was trimmed by 1 base and J by 3 bases, leaving 7 bases between them. The length of the CDR3 is 13 residues. The CDR3, as DNA: TGTGCCAGCAGCCAATTAAACTACTACGAGCAGTACTTC. Its translation is CASSQLNYYEQYF.

The chain uses TRBV5-8 and TRBJ2-7; possible D gene TRBD1, 6 bases. Between the trimmed V and J ends, which lost 5 bases and 4 bases, there was a span of 13 bases. CDR1 and CDR2 (germline): SGHTS, YDEGEE. This CDR3 has 13 amino acids. CDR3 region: CASRYSGVYEQYF. CDR3 DNA: TGTGCCAGCAGATACTCAGGGGTATACGAGCAGTACTTC. The variable domain in full, with the rest retrieved from reference TRBV5-8 and TRBJ2-7, is EAGVTQSPTHLIKTRGQQATLRCSPISGHTSVYWYQQALGLGLQFLLWYDEGEERNRGNFPPRFSGRQFPNYSSELNVNALELEDSALYLCASRYSGVYEQYFGPGTRLTVT.

The table lists this clone with a few counts. This chain joins TRBV7-2 and TRBJ1-6; tentatively, D is TRBD1 (6 bases). V gave up 1 base and J gave up 7 bases, with 14 bases separating them. The CDR3 covers 16 residues. The germline gives CDR1 SGHTA, CDR2 FQGNSA. CDR3 bases: TGTGCCAGCAGCTTAGATGGTCCAGGGGCGAATTCACCCCTCCACTTT. It is translated as CASSLDGPGANSPLHF.

V and J are TRBV6-5 and TRBJ1-2; tentative D call: TRBD1 (5 bases). V was shortened by 6 bases and J by 2 bases, with 7 bases between the two germline ends. Per the germline V gene, CDR1 is MNHEY and CDR2 is SVGAGI. CDR3 length: 12 residues. The CDR3 sequence: CASRGGNYGYTF. The CDR3 nucleotides are TGTGCCAGCAGGGGGGGAAACTATGGCTACACCTTC.

This rearrangement joins TRBV4-1 to TRBJ2-7; D gene unclear. CDR3 length: 16 residues. Trimming left V 0 bases short and J 0 bases short, with 12 bases between. Germline V gene lookup returns CDR1 MGHRA and CDR2 YSYEKL. CDR3 amino acids: CASSQEALGISYEQYF. The DNA for the CDR3 is TGCGCCAGCAGCCAAGAGGCCTTGGGGATCTCCTACGAGCAGTACTTC.

The sample holds a few counts of this clone. The gene calls are TRBV19 and TRBJ2-6; possibly TRBD1 or TRBD2 for D (5 bases each). The ends were cut back, 4 bases at V and 0 bases at J, with 13 bases in the middle. Germline lookup yields CDR1 LNHDA and CDR2 SQIVND (reference sequence). The CDR3 consists of 17 residues. Here the CDR3 reads CASSNSAGSSGANVLTF. CDR3 DNA sequence: TGTGCCAGTAGTAATTCGGCAGGGAGCTCTGGGGCCAACGTCCTGACTTTC.

The rearrangement joins TRBV19 to TRBJ2-7; D is possibly TRBD2 (5 bases). Germline CDR1 reads LNHDA; CDR2 reads SQIVND (reference sequence). CDR3 length: 11 amino acids. V lost 6 bases, J lost 12 bases, and 15 bases lay in between. The chain's CDR3 is CASSYFGIWYF. The CDR3 nucleotides are TGTGCCAGTAGCTATTTCGGGATCTGGTACTTC.

The chain couples TRBV5-1 to TRBJ2-7; D remains ambiguous. CDR1 and CDR2 from the germline V gene are SGHRS and YFSETQ. This CDR3 spans 14 amino acids. Trimming pared 4 bases from V and 3 bases from J, leaving 14 bases between. Here the CDR3 reads CASSKSVSNYEQYF. The CDR3 DNA sequence: TGCGCCAGCAGCAAGAGCGTAAGTAACTACGAGCAGTACTTC.

V gene TRBV27 combines with J gene TRBJ1-5, with a weak D call TRBD1 (5 bases). CDR1 is MNHEY and CDR2 is SMNVEV in the germline V gene (reference sequence). Trimming pared 0 bases from V and 1 base from J, leaving 13 bases between. The CDR3 spans 17 residues. The CDR3 loop is CASSLSAGYWSNQPQHF. Written as DNA, the CDR3 is TGTGCCAGCAGTTTATCTGCAGGGTACTGGAGCAATCAGCCCCAGCATTTT.

The chain uses TRBV10-3 and TRBJ2-7; no definite D call. V dropped 2 bases and J dropped 4 bases, with 9 bases sitting between them. This CDR3 has 13 residues. Germline V lookup: CDR1 ENHRY, CDR2 SYGVKD. The DNA of the CDR3 is TGTGCCATCAGTGAGGGCGCCCCATACGAGCAGTACTTC. It encodes CAISEGAPYEQYF.